The clone carrying this T cell receptor beta chain came up a few times. This entry comes from a study of shared clonotypes between healthy human individuals. TCRdb's copy holds only in-frame clones and misses some; the assay was immunoSEQ multiplex PCR. The data contain 2 million to 2.5 million clones, just under 95% of them singletons. The CDR3 totals 17 residues. Germline values: CDR1 KGHSH, CDR2 LQKENI. Trimming took 3 bases from V and 0 from J, leaving 15 bases between them. A CD45RA+ naive subset and a CD45RA-negative memory subset were split from CD4+ cells. The source is a young man in good health. Some clones in this sample may be carry-over from other donors' samples. Sequenced material: naive CD4+ T cells from PBMCs. Subset: CD45RA+ positively selected. The chain links TRBV18 to TRBJ1-5, with unresolved D. The CDR3 sequence is CASSPNVPDLSNQPQHF. CDR3 in DNA: TGTGCCAGCTCACCTAATGTTCCGGACCTTAGCAATCAGCCCCAGCATTTT.